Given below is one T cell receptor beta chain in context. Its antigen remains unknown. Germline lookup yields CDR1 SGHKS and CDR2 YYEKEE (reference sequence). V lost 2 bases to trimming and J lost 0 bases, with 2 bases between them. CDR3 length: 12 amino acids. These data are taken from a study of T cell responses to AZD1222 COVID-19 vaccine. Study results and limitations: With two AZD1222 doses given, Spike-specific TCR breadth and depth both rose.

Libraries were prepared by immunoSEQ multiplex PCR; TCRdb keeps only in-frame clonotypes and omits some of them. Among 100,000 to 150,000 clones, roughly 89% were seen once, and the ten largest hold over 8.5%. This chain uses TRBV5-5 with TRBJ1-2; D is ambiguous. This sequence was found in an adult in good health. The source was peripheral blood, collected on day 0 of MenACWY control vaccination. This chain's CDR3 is CASSLPNYGYTF. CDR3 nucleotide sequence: TGTGCCAGCAGCTTACCTAACTATGGCTACACCTTC.